A single sample is the source of the 8 T cell receptor beta chains below, sequenced in a study of CD8 T cells in ankylosing spondylitis. Study results and caveats: Ankylosing spondylitis blood appeared to be characterized by a TCR beta motif of about 8 highly homologous variants.

TCRdb ran MiXCR on the 5' RACE reads and lists one entry per CDR3 protein. Among 330,000 or so distinct CDR3 sequences listed, under 8.5% were seen once. These receptors are not linked to any known antigen. The sequenced sample consisted of blood, either unsorted or a sorted T cell fraction (not recorded which). The receptor source for this set is a male donor with ankylosing spondylitis.

This clonotype has only a few counts. This chain connects TRBV7-3 to TRBJ2-1; perhaps TRBD1 as D (5 bases). Trimming cost V 5 bases and J 9 bases, with 14 bases left between them. Germline CDR1 is SGHTA and CDR2 is FQGTGA. The CDR3 is 13 residues long. The CDR3 reads CASSETTVSEQFF. The CDR3 region has the DNA TGTGCCAGCAGCGAGACGACAGTCAGTGAGCAGTTCTTC.

On this clonotype: This clone may be a read error of a much larger clone one base away. The rearrangement uses TRBV6-1 and TRBJ1-2, with 8 bases identical to TRBD1. With V trimmed by 8 bases and J by 4 bases, 12 bases remained unmatched. Germline V CDR1 and CDR2: MNHNS, SASEGT. The length of the CDR3 is 15 residues. As DNA, the CDR3 is TGTGCCAGCGGTCCTTCAGGGGGCCCATCCTATGGCTACACCTTC. Its protein product is CASGPSGGPSYGYTF.

The gene calls are TRBV7-2 and TRBJ1-2, with D unclear. Germline V lookup: CDR1 SGHTA, CDR2 FQGNSA. The V and J ends lost 2 bases and 9 bases respectively, with 16 bases between them. The CDR3 length is 14 residues. The CDR3 region has the DNA TGTGCCAGCAGCTTATTAGGGCTTGCTGATAGCTACACCTTC. Amino acid sequence: CASSLLGLADSYTF. Together with reference TRBV7-2 and TRBJ1-2, the CDR3 gives the full variable domain: GAGVSQSPSNKVTEKGKDVELRCDPISGHTALYWYRQSLGQGLEFLIYFQGNSAPDKSGLPSDRFSAERTGGSVSTLTIQRTQQEDSAVYLCASSLLGLADSYTFGSGTRLTVV.

V gene TRBV20-1 combines with J gene TRBJ2-1; D is unclear. Germline-derived CDR1 and CDR2 are DFQATT and SNEGSKA (reference sequence). The V end was cut by 5 bases, the J end by 6 bases, with 17 bases between. CDR3 length: 14 amino acids. This chain's CDR3 is CSAPQTSSGNEQFF. For the CDR3, the DNA is TGCAGTGCTCCTCAAACCTCGTCCGGCAATGAGCAGTTCTTC.

In this sample, this clonotype turned up many times. J is TRBJ2-1 and V is TRBV3-1; 10 bases match TRBD2. The CDR3 has 15 amino acids. Germline V gene sequence: CDR1 LGHDT, CDR2 YNNKEL (reference sequence). V lost 0 bases to trimming and J lost 6 bases; unmatched junction nucleotides: 2. The CDR3 DNA follows: TGTGCCAGCAGCCAAGATTCTAGCGGGGGCAATGAGCAGTTCTTC. Protein sequence: CASSQDSSGGNEQFF.

The table lists this clonotype with many counts. The gene calls are TRBV5-1 and TRBJ2-2, with D tentatively TRBD1 (6 bases). Trimming stripped 4 bases from V and 7 bases from J, with 17 bases between. CDR1 is SGHRS, CDR2 YFSETQ, per germline. This CDR3 is built from 15 residues. CDR3 DNA sequence: TGCGCCAGCAGCCCCTATACAGGGAGCGGCGGGGAGCTGTTTTTT. This codes for CASSPYTGSGGELFF.

This clonotype was found many times. The rearrangement joins TRBV10-3 to TRBJ1-2; D unclear. Trimming shortened V by 3 bases and J by 9 bases, and 20 bases separated the two germline ends. CDR3 size: 15 residues. The germline V gene has CDR1 ENHRY and CDR2 SYGVKD. CDR3 residues: CAISDPVESRYRYTF. The CDR3 DNA is TGTGCCATCAGTGACCCGGTCGAAAGCAGGTATCGCTACACCTTC.

This clonotype was counted a few times. V usage is TRBV27 and J usage is TRBJ2-7; no definite D call. The CDR3 extends over 13 amino acids. The germline V gene encodes CDR1 MNHEY and CDR2 SMNVEV (reference sequence). V lost 5 bases and J lost 4, with 12 bases in between. The CDR3 DNA reads as TGTGCCAGCAGTCCTTCAGGACGGTACGAGCAGTACTTC. Its protein product is CASSPSGRYEQYF.